Listed here is a single T cell receptor (beta chain). The data were taken from a study of blood T cells in healthy people across ages. Next came a second PCR, run for about 7 to 12 cycles, which used a sample-barcoded 5' primer along with a J-beta primer mix. TCRdb independently ran MiXCR on the 5' RACE reads; one entry per CDR3 protein. The table has approximately 2,000,000 distinct CDR3 sequences, about two fifths seen once. Trimming removed 5 bases from V and 6 bases from J; junction bases left unmatched: 5. Germline loops: CDR1 SQVTM, CDR2 ANQGSEA. The CDR3 is 13 amino acids. The J gene is TRBJ2-3, the V gene TRBV29-1; 10 nucleotides line up with TRBD1. The TCR sequence derives from a human donor in good health. Sequenced material: blood. The CDR3 sequence is CSVRDRGLDTQYF. DNA for the CDR3: TGCAGCGTTAGGGACAGGGGTTTGGATACGCAGTATTTT.